This T cell receptor beta chain was sequenced during a study of T cell changes during pregnancy in multiple sclerosis. Sequenced by immunoSEQ multiplex PCR; TCRdb stores in-frame clones only, minus some. This sample has about 40,000 clones; approximately 88% occur once, and the top ten carry roughly 4.9%. The length of the CDR3 is 16 residues. Germline V CDR1 and CDR2: MNHNS, SASEGT. Trimming at V came to 2 bases and at J to 6 bases, leaving 11 bases not matched to a gene. The rearrangement uses TRBV6-1 and TRBJ1-1; 8 positions match TRBD1. The TCR comes from a female donor in good health, enrolled as a control in a pregnancy study. The sequencing used peripheral blood, collected in the first trimester of pregnancy. Here the CDR3 reads CASSERGTGFEAEAFF. The CDR3 nucleotides read TGTGCCAGCAGTGAACGGGGGACAGGTTTTGAGGCTGAAGCTTTCTTT.